Following are 19 T cell receptor beta chains from one sample sequenced in a study of T-cell memory formation after mild COVID-19. TCRdb analysed the 5' RACE reads with MiXCR anew, one entry per CDR3 protein. This sample has tens of thousands of distinct CDR3 sequences, with 15% to 20% found just once. Sequenced: PBMCs or a T cell subset sorted from them (not recorded which). The receptors come from an adult woman who had mild COVID-19 (a few samples of this study predate the infection). Cell type and time point are not known.

V gene TRBV6-6 combines with J gene TRBJ2-2; 9 bases line up with TRBD2. J lost 4 bases, V lost 6 bases, and 12 bases had no gene match. Germline V gene lookup returns CDR1 MNHNY and CDR2 SVGAGI (reference sequence). The CDR3 spans 17 residues. The CDR3 DNA sequence: TGTGCCAGCAGACCTATTTTAGCGGGAGTGGTCACCGGGGAGCTGTTTTTT. This codes for CASRPILAGVVTGELFF.

This clonotype was seen a few times. The chain carries TRBV4-3 and TRBJ2-7; 9 bases map to TRBD2. Per germline, CDR1 LGHNA and CDR2 YSLEER. The CDR3 totals 15 residues. Germline trimming cut 4 bases from V and 2 bases from J; bases unmatched to any gene: 6. The DNA of the CDR3 is TGCGCCAGCAGCCTCCGACTAGCGGACCCCTACGAGCAGTACTTC. This codes for CASSLRLADPYEQYF.

Comments on this clonotype: This CDR3 fails to terminate in the conserved phenylalanine or tryptophan, so it likely reflects a read error. This rearrangement joins TRBV5-1 to TRBJ2-6; possibly TRBD1 for D (5 bases). The CDR3 contains 16 residues. Looked up from germline, CDR1 is SGHRS and CDR2 is YFSETQ. The ends were cut back, 1 base at V and 0 bases at J, with 8 bases in the middle. The CDR3 spells CASSLTGISGANVLTL. The CDR3 DNA is TGCGCCAGCAGCTTGACAGGCATCTCTGGGGCCAACGTCCTGACTTTA.

The chain is built from TRBV28 and TRBJ2-7, with D uncertain. V was shortened by 2 bases and J by 5 bases, with 4 bases between the two germline ends. The CDR3 contains 11 residues. Germline V lookup: CDR1 MDHEN, CDR2 SYDVKM. The CDR3 loop is CASSLEDEQYF. The CDR3 nucleotides read TGTGCCAGCAGTTTAGAGGACGAGCAGTACTTC.

This clonotype was recorded a few times. The rearrangement joins TRBV7-3 to TRBJ1-1; D is ambiguous. Germline V CDR1 and CDR2: SGHTA, FQGTGA. The CDR3 is made up of 16 amino acids. V was shortened by 0 bases and J by 1 base, with 12 bases between the two germline ends. The CDR3 sequence: CASSLTGPLANTEAFF. The CDR3 DNA reads TGTGCCAGCAGCTTAACTGGGCCGTTGGCGAACACTGAAGCTTTCTTT.

This clonotype was observed many times. The rearrangement joins TRBV7-9 to TRBJ2-7; D call uncertain. V was pared by 3 bases and J by 2 bases, with 8 bases between. Germline V CDR1 and CDR2: SEHNR, FQNEAQ (reference sequence). CDR3 length: 13 amino acids. The CDR3 spells CASSLGLAYEQYF. DNA for the CDR3: TGTGCCAGCAGCTTGGGCCTAGCCTACGAGCAGTACTTC.

This clonotype turned up a few times. This rearrangement joins TRBV19 to TRBJ2-1; D is perhaps TRBD1 or TRBD2 (5 bases each). Germline values: CDR1 LNHDA, CDR2 SQIVND (reference sequence). With 2 bases removed from V and 8 bases from J, the gap between germline ends came to 13 bases. This CDR3 comprises 14 residues. DNA of the CDR3: TGTGCCAGTAGTATATTGGCCGGGGCGGATGAGCAGTTCTTC. Its protein product is CASSILAGADEQFF.

This clonotype has ten or more counts. This sequence joins TRBV5-6 and TRBJ1-1; possible D gene TRBD1, 5 bases. The CDR3 loop spans 13 amino acids. Trimming took off 3 bases at V and 11 bases at J, with 17 bases between the two ends. Germline V gene sequence: CDR1 SGHDT, CDR2 YYEEEE. CDR3: CASSSVGEARAFF. As DNA, the CDR3 is TGTGCCAGCAGCTCGGTGGGGGAGGCGAGGGCTTTCTTT.

This clonotype was found many times. This chain connects TRBV7-9 to TRBJ2-3, with a tentative D call TRBD2 (7 bases). The CDR3 loop spans 15 amino acids. Germline-derived CDR1 and CDR2 are SEHNR and FQNEAQ (reference sequence). The ends were cut back, 5 bases at V and 1 base at J, with 13 bases in the middle. The CDR3 reads CASSKGGGRTDTQYF. In DNA, the CDR3 is TGTGCCAGCAGCAAAGGCGGGGGCCGCACAGATACGCAGTATTTT.

The sample holds a few counts of this clonotype. This sequence joins TRBV6-5 and TRBJ2-1; 7 bases are a match to TRBD2. Germline CDR1 is MNHEY and CDR2 is SVGAGI. V dropped 0 bases and J dropped 6; count of bases not matched to a gene: 8. This CDR3 has 16 residues. The CDR3 protein is CASSYSGGEAGNEQFF. The CDR3 DNA reads as TGTGCCAGCAGTTACTCTGGGGGGGAGGCCGGCAATGAGCAGTTCTTC.

V is TRBV6-2 or TRBV6-3 and J is TRBJ2-7, with 7 bases fitting TRBD2. Germline CDR1 and CDR2: MNHEY and SVGEGT. CDR3 size: 16 residues. The V segment lost 3 bases and the J segment 2 bases; nucleotides outside the gene matches: 10. CDR3 sequence: CASSYPPAGLAYEQYF. CDR3 sequence (DNA): TGTGCCAGCAGTTATCCCCCAGCGGGGCTTGCCTACGAGCAGTACTTC.

By share, this clonotype ranks as large (0.1 to 1%). V usage is TRBV7-9 and J usage is TRBJ2-7; D possibly corresponds to TRBD1 (5 bases). The CDR3 is 14 residues long. Germline-derived CDR1 and CDR2 are SEHNR and FQNEAQ (reference sequence). V lost 1 base and J 4 bases, leaving 11 bases between the germline ends. In nucleotides, the CDR3 is TGTGCCAGCAGCTTAGGCCCAGGGCGTTACGAGCAGTACTTC. Its translation: CASSLGPGRYEQYF.

The V gene is TRBV4-2, the J gene TRBJ1-2; D remains ambiguous. The CDR3 loop spans 14 amino acids. Trimming took off 0 bases at V and 4 bases at J, with 9 bases between the two ends. Germline V gene sequence: CDR1 LGHNA, CDR2 YNFKEQ. The DNA of the CDR3 is TGTGCCAGCAGCCAAGATACTGGGGTCTATGGCTACACCTTC. Its protein product is CASSQDTGVYGYTF.

The chain links TRBV19 to TRBJ2-7; 8 nucleotides align to TRBD2. The CDR3 is 17 residues long. V trimming: 3 bases; J trimming: 4 bases; junction bases outside the gene matches: 14. The germline gives CDR1 LNHDA, CDR2 SQIVND (reference sequence). CDR3 amino acids: CASSIPPVGAGVYEQYF. CDR3 nucleotide sequence: TGTGCCAGTAGTATCCCCCCGGTCGGAGCGGGAGTGTACGAGCAGTACTTC.

The CDR3 region is CASSQSALQGGGLAGVQETQYF. The CDR3 DNA reads TGTGCCAGCAGCCAGAGCGCGTTACAGGGTGGGGGACTAGCGGGCGTCCAAGAGACCCAGTACTTC. This chain uses TRBV3-1 with TRBJ2-5; 12 bases agree with TRBD2. Germline CDR1 is LGHDT and CDR2 is YNNKEL (reference sequence). With 3 bases clipped from V and 1 base from J, the junction kept 21 bases outside the gene matches. The CDR3 runs 22 residues.

This clonotype was found a few times. The J gene is TRBJ2-7, the V gene TRBV5-1; 7 bases align to TRBD2. The CDR3 has 14 residues. Losses at the gene ends were 8 bases for V and 3 bases for J; bases not matched to a gene: 11. Germline CDR1 and CDR2: SGHRS and YFSETQ. The CDR3 DNA is TGCGCCAGTCGCAGCGGGGCTGGCGACTACGAGCAGTACTTC. Translated, it gives CASRSGAGDYEQYF.

The sample holds a few counts of this clonotype. The CDR3 loop reads CASTRGQRGLSEQYF. The CDR3 nucleotides read TGTGCCAGCACACGTGGCCAGCGGGGGCTTTCGGAGCAGTACTTC. The chain employs TRBV7-2 and TRBJ2-7; 8 nucleotides align to TRBD2. Germline V lookup: CDR1 SGHTA, CDR2 FQGNSA. V gave up 7 bases and J gave up 7 bases; unmatched junction bases: 15. CDR3 size: 15 residues.

This clonotype was seen repeatedly, ten times or more. CDR3 in DNA: TGCAGCGGCCTGGGACAGGGGGTCACTGAAGCTTTCTTT. Translation gives CSGLGQGVTEAFF. The genes are TRBV29-1 and TRBJ1-1, with 11 bases lining up with TRBD1. Germline CDR1 is SQVTM and CDR2 is ANQGSEA. With V trimmed by 7 bases and J by 4 bases, 5 bases remained unmatched. This CDR3 is 13 amino acids long.

This clonotype was counted many times. This chain joins TRBV7-9 and TRBJ2-3; D is undetermined. Trimming removed 4 bases from V and 4 bases from J, with 15 bases in between. The CDR3 has 15 residues. The V gene's germline CDR1 is SEHNR and CDR2 FQNEAQ (reference sequence). The CDR3 DNA sequence: TGTGCCAGCAGCTCCCGACATGTTTGGCCAGATACGCAGTATTTT. This encodes CASSSRHVWPDTQYF.